The rows below give T cell receptor beta chains drawn from one sample of a study of technical replicates of blood from several donors. The assay was immunoSEQ multiplex PCR, and TCRdb's table has in-frame clones only and misses some. Of 91,000 or so clones listed, about 95% are singletons. Sequences were obtained from T cells isolated from PBMCs. These receptors originate from a human donor in good health. CDR3s include the opening cysteine and the closing phenylalanine or tryptophan. D genes are given only for firm matches. Expanded clones get a size class; other rows say once, few or many, or leave the size out.

clone size | J gene | D gene | V gene | CDR3 DNA | CDR3 protein
- | TRBJ2-5 | - | TRBV19 | TGTGCCAGTACCAATAGTCGGCAGGGGTCAGAGACCCAGTACTTC | CASTNSRQGSETQYF
- | TRBJ2-7 | - | TRBV28 | TGTGCCAGCAGTTTGATAGAACCCTACGAGCAGTACTTC | CASSLIEPYEQYF
- | TRBJ2-7 | TRBD2 | TRBV27 | TGTGCCAGCAGTTTACCCCCGACTAGCGGGAACGCCTACGAGCAGTACTTC | CASSLPPTSGNAYEQYF
- | TRBJ1-1 | - | TRBV5-1 | TGCGCCAGCAGCTTGGGTACAAACACTGAAGCTTTCTTT | CASSLGTNTEAFF
- | TRBJ1-1 | - | TRBV7-9 | TGTGCCAGCAGCCCCCCCGGGGGGAGGGGAAACACTGAAGCTTTCTTT | CASSPPGGRGNTEAFF
- | TRBJ1-2 | - | TRBV14 | TGTGCCAGCAGCCTCTCTAACTACCCCCGAACATATGGCTACACCTTC | CASSLSNYPRTYGYTF
- | TRBJ2-7 | TRBD1 | TRBV7-9 | TGTGCCGCAGGGACAGACGACTACGAGCAGTACTTC | CAAGTDDYEQYF
- | TRBJ1-5 | - | TRBV27 | TGTGCCAGCAGTCCACTCAGGACAGCGGATAATCAGCCCCAGCATTTT | CASSPLRTADNQPQHF
- | TRBJ1-1 | - | TRBV18 | TGTGCCAGCTCACCGCCGGGGGGCACTACTGAAGCTTTCTTT | CASSPPGGTTEAFF
- | TRBJ2-7 | TRBD2 | TRBV4-1 | TGCGCCAGCAGCCGTGGACTAGCGGGAACTTACGAGCAGTACTTC | CASSRGLAGTYEQYF
- | TRBJ1-1 | - | TRBV6-1 | TGTGCCAGCAGCTTGGGACATTTGAACACTGAAGCTTTCTTT | CASSLGHLNTEAFF
- | TRBJ2-3 | TRBD1 | TRBV7-8 | TGTGCCAGCAGCTTAGTCCCAGGGGGATTTATTACAGATACGCAGTATTTT | CASSLVPGGFITDTQYF
once | TRBJ2-1 | TRBD1 | TRBV7-8 | TGTGCCAGCAGCTCACAAGCGACAGGGTACAATGAGCAGTTCTTC | CASSSQATGYNEQFF
- | TRBJ1-3 | - | TRBV29-1 | TGCAGCATCCCCAGCTCTGGAAACACCATATATTTT | CSIPSSGNTIYF
- | TRBJ2-1 | TRBD2 | TRBV11-2 | TGTGCCAGCAGCCTACCCGAACTAGCGCTGTTCTTC | CASSLPELALFF
once | TRBJ2-1 | TRBD2 | TRBV27 | TGTGCCAGCAGTTTATCCGGCGGGAGCTCCTACAATGAGCAGTTCTTC | CASSLSGGSSYNEQFF
few | TRBJ2-1 | TRBD2 | TRBV2 | TGTGCCAGCAGTGAAGGGCGGGAGATAAATGAGCAGTTCTTC | CASSEGREINEQFF
- | TRBJ1-5 | TRBD1 | TRBV19 | TGTGCCAGTCCTAGTGGTGGACAGGGGAGCGAGCGCAATCAGCCCCAGCATTTT | CASPSGGQGSERNQPQHF
- | TRBJ1-2 | - | TRBV21-1 | TGTGCCAGCAGCAAAACCATCTCAAATTCAGTCTCAAACTATGGCTACACCTTC | CASSKTISNSVSNYGYTF
- | TRBJ1-1 | TRBD1 | TRBV7-9 | TGTGCCAGCAGCTTAGCGACTTTTGGACAGGGGGTTGTTACTGAAGCTTTCTTT | CASSLATFGQGVVTEAFF
- | TRBJ1-4 | - | TRBV27 | TGTGCCAGCAGTTTGGGAGGTACCGGAGAAAAACTGTTTTTT | CASSLGGTGEKLFF
- | TRBJ2-1 | - | TRBV11-2 | TGTGCCAGCAGCCCCAATTACAATGAGCAGTTCTTC | CASSPNYNEQFF
- | TRBJ2-7 | TRBD2 | TRBV28 | TGTGCCAGCAGTTTCCTAGCGGGAGTTGGCGAGCAGTACTTC | CASSFLAGVGEQYF
- | TRBJ2-7 | TRBD2 | TRBV7-8 | TGTGCCAGCAGCCCCCGGCTAGCGGGTTACGAGCAGTACTTC | CASSPRLAGYEQYF
- | TRBJ1-2 | - | TRBV5-6 | TGTGCCATCTTTGTCCTACAGGACTATGGCTACACCTTC | CAIFVLQDYGYTF
- | TRBJ2-5 | - | TRBV20-1 | TGCAGTGCGCTATCAATGGAGACCCAGTACTTC | CSALSMETQYF
- | TRBJ2-5 | - | TRBV18 | TGTGCCAGCTCAAATATCTGGACACGCGACAAGAGGGAGACCCAGTACTTC | CASSNIWTRDKRETQYF
- | TRBJ2-3 | TRBD2 | TRBV7-8 | TGTGCCTTCGCTAGCGGGAGTCAAGATACGCAGTATTTT | CAFASGSQDTQYF
- | TRBJ2-7 | - | TRBV4-2 | TGTGCCAGCAGCCAAGGGGTAGCGGCCTACGAGCAGTACTTC | CASSQGVAAYEQYF
- | TRBJ2-2 | - | TRBV18 | TGTGCCAGCTCACCCAACGGCTGGTTAACTATCCACCCCGGGGAGCTGTTTTTT | CASSPNGWLTIHPGELFF
- | TRBJ1-3 | - | TRBV28 | TGTGCCAGCAGTCCACTCCTTTGGGGAAACACCATATATTTT | CASSPLLWGNTIYF
- | TRBJ1-2 | TRBD1 | TRBV2 | TGTGCCAGCAGTGGGACAGGCTATGGCTACACCTTC | CASSGTGYGYTF
- | TRBJ2-7 | TRBD2 | TRBV6-1 | TGTGCCAGCAGTGAAGCACTAGCGGTTACCTACGAGCAGTACTTC | CASSEALAVTYEQYF
- | TRBJ1-5 | - | TRBV19 | TGTGCCAGTAGTATGACCGGGGGGTCCCAGCATTTT | CASSMTGGSQHF
- | TRBJ1-1 | TRBD1 | TRBV6-5 | TGTGCCAGCAAAACCTCCAGGACAGGGAACACTGAAGCTTTCTTT | CASKTSRTGNTEAFF
- | TRBJ1-4 | TRBD1 | TRBV2 | TGTGCCAGCACCCCACAGGGGGTGGGGGAAAAACTGTTTTTT | CASTPQGVGEKLFF
- | TRBJ2-1 | TRBD2 | TRBV4-2 | TGTGCCAGCAGCCACCGGGGACTAGCGAGTAACAATGAGCAGTTCTTC | CASSHRGLASNNEQFF
- | TRBJ2-7 | TRBD2 | TRBV4-3 | TGCGCCAGCAGCCAAGAAGCGGGGGTCGAGCAGTACTTC | CASSQEAGVEQYF
- | TRBJ1-2 | TRBD1 | TRBV30 | TGTGCCTGGACCCGACAGGGACATGGCTACACCTTC | CAWTRQGHGYTF
- | TRBJ1-5 | TRBD1 | TRBV5-3 | TGTGCCAGAAGCTTGGGGGGGACAGCTTATAGCAATCAGCCCCAGCATTTT | CARSLGGTAYSNQPQHF
- | TRBJ1-2 | TRBD1 | TRBV5-1 | TGCGCCAGCAGCTTGGAGGGGGCCTTGGATGGCTACACCTTC | CASSLEGALDGYTF
- | TRBJ2-7 | - | TRBV21-1 | TGTGCCAGCAGCAAAGAACGTTGTGGCGGTAACTCCTACGAGCAGTACTTC | CASSKERCGGNSYEQYF
once | TRBJ2-3 | - | TRBV29-1 | TGCAGCGCTGCACAGGGTGGAACAGATACGCAGTATTTT | CSAAQGGTDTQYF
- | TRBJ2-3 | TRBD2 | TRBV6-6 | TGTGCCAGCAGTTATATAGCGGGAGGCACAGATACGCAGTATTTT | CASSYIAGGTDTQYF
- | TRBJ2-7 | - | TRBV27 | TGTGCCAGCAGTTTTACAGGAAGGAGCTCCTACGAGCAGTACTTC | CASSFTGRSSYEQYF
- | TRBJ2-1 | TRBD1 | TRBV11-2 | TGTGCCAGCAGCGGAGGCCAGGGGGCGCGCTGGGCCGGACATGAGCAGTTCTTC | CASSGGQGARWAGHEQFF
- | TRBJ2-2 | - | TRBV7-3 | TGTGCCAGCAGCTCCCCCGGCACCGGGGAGCTGTTTTTT | CASSSPGTGELFF
few | TRBJ1-1 | - | TRBV5-1 | TGCGCCAGCAGCTTCCTAGGGAGGGAGACTGAAGCTTTCTTT | CASSFLGRETEAFF
- | TRBJ1-5 | TRBD1 | TRBV25-1 | TGTGCCAGCAGTGTGGGACAGGGGACAAATCAGCCCCAGCATTTT | CASSVGQGTNQPQHF
- | TRBJ1-3 | - | TRBV11-2 | TGTGCCAGCAGCTTAGCCCCGGGACACATGGACCCCTCTGGAAACACCATATATTTT | CASSLAPGHMDPSGNTIYF
once | TRBJ2-7 | - | TRBV11-2 | TGTGCCAGCAGCTACTTGTCTTACGAGCAGTACTTC | CASSYLSYEQYF
- | TRBJ2-7 | TRBD1 | TRBV19 | TGTGCCAGTAGTGTCTTGGGACAGGGATACTACGAGCAGTACTTC | CASSVLGQGYYEQYF
- | TRBJ1-5 | - | TRBV5-1 | TGCGCCAGCAGCTTGGGACTGAACCCCAATCAGCCCCAGCATTTT | CASSLGLNPNQPQHF
- | TRBJ2-5 | TRBD2 | TRBV30 | TGTGCCTGGAGTGTAGCGGGATGGCAAGAGACCCAGTACTTC | CAWSVAGWQETQYF
- | TRBJ2-7 | - | TRBV6-1 | TGTGCCAGCAGTGACATGAGTCGGGGCGAGCAGTACTTC | CASSDMSRGEQYF
- | TRBJ2-7 | TRBD2 | TRBV5-1 | TGCGCCAGCAGCTTGGGTAGCGGGAGGACCTACGAGCAGTACTTC | CASSLGSGRTYEQYF
- | TRBJ1-5 | TRBD1 | TRBV15 | TGTGCCACCAGCAGAGGCGACAGGGGCGATCAGCCCCAGCATTTT | CATSRGDRGDQPQHF